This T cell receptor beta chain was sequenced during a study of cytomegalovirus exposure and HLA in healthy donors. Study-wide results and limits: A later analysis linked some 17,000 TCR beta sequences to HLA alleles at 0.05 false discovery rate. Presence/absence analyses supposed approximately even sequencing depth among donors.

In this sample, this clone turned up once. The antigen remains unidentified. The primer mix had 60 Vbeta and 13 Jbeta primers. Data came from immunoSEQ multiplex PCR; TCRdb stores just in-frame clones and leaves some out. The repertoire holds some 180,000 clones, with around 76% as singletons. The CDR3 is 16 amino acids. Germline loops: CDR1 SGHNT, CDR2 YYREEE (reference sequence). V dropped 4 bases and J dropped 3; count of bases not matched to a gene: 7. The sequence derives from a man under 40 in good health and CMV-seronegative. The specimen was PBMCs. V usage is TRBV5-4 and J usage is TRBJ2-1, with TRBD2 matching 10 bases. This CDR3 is CASSAGLADIYNEQFF. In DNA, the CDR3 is TGTGCCAGCAGCGCCGGACTAGCGGATATCTACAATGAGCAGTTCTTC.